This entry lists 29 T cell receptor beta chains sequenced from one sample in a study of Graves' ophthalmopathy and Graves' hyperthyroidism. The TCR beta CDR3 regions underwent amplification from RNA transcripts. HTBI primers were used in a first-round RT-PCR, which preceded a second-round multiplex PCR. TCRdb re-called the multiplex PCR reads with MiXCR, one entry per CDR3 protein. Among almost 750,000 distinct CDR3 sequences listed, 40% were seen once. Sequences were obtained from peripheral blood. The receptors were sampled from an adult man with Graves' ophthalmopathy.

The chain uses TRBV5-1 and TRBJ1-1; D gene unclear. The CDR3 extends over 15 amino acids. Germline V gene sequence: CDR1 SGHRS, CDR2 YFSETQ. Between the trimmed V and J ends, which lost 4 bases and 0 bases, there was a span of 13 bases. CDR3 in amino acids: CASSLNTAMNTEAFF. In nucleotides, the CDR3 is TGCGCCAGCAGCCTAAATACAGCGATGAACACTGAAGCTTTCTTT.

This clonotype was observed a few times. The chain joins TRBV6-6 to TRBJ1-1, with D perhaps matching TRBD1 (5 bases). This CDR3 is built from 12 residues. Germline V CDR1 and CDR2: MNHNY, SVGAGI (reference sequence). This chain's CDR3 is CATMRGDTEAFF. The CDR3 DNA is TGTGCAACTATGAGGGGTGACACTGAAGCTTTCTTT.

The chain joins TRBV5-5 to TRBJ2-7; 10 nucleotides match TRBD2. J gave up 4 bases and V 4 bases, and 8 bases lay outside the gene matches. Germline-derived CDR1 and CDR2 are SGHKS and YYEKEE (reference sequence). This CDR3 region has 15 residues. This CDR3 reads CASSAGLAELYEQYF. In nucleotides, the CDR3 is TGTGCCAGCAGCGCCGGACTAGCGGAGTTATACGAGCAGTACTTC.

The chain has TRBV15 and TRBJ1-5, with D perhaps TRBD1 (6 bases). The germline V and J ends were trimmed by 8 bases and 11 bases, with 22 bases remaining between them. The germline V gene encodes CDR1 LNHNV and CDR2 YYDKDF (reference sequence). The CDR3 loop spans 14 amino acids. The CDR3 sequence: CATRRGGAAETQHF. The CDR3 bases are TGTGCCACCCGACGGGGGGGGGCGGCGGAGACCCAGCATTTT.

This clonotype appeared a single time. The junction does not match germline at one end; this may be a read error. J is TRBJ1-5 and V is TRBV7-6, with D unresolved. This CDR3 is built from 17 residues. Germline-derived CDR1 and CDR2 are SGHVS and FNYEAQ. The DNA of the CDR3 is TGTGCCAGCAGCTTAGCTCCGGAGTGGGATAGCAATCAGCCTCAGCATTTT. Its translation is CASSLAPEWDSNQPQHF.

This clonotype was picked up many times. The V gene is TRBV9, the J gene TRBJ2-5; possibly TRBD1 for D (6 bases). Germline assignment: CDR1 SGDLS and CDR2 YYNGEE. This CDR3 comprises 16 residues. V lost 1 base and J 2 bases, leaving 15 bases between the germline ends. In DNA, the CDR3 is TGTGCCAGCAGCGTACATGCTGGCAGGGGACAAGAGACCCAGTACTTC. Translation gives CASSVHAGRGQETQYF.

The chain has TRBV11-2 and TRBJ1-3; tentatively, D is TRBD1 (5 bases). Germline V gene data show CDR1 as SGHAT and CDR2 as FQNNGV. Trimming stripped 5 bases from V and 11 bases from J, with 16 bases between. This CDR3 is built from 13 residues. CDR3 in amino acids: CASSTSVGEPIYF. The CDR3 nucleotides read TGTGCCAGCAGCACCTCGGTGGGGGAACCCATATATTTT.

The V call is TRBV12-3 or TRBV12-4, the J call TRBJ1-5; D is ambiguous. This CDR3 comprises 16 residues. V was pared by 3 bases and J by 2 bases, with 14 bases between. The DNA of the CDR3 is TGTGCCAGCAGTTTTGGCTCTCCTTCCCGCAATCAGCCCCAGCATTTT. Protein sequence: CASSFGSPSRNQPQHF.

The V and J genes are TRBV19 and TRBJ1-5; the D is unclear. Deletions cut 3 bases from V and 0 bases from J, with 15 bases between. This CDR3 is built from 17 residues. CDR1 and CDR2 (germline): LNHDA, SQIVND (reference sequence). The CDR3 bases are TGTGCCAGTAGTATTCCCGGGTTAATGGGTAGCAATCAGCCCCAGCATTTT. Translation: CASSIPGLMGSNQPQHF.

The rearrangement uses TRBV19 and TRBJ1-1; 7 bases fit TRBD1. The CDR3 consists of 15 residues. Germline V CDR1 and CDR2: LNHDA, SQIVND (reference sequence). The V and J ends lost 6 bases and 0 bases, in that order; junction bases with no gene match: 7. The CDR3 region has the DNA TGTGCCAGTAGGCCCGGACAGGAGATGAACACTGAAGCTTTCTTT. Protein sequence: CASRPGQEMNTEAFF.

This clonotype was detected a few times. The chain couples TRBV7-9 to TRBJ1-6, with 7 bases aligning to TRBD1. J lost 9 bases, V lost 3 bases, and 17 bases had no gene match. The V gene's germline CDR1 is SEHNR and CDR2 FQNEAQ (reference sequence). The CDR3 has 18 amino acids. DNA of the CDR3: TGTGCCAGCAGCTTGTACGCGGGTCGAGACAGGGATGGTTCACCCCTCCACTTT. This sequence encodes CASSLYAGRDRDGSPLHF.

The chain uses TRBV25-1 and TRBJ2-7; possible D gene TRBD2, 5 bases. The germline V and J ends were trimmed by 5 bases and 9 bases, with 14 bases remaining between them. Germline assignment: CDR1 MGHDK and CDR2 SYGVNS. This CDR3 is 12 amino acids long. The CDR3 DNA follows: TGTGCCAGCAGTCATATAGAGGGAGTGCAGTACTTC. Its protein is CASSHIEGVQYF.

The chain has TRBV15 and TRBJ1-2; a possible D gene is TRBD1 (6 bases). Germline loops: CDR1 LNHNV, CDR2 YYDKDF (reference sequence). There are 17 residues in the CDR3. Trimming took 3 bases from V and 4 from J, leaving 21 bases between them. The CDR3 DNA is TGTGCCACCAGCAGCACCGGACAGACCCCAGATGGCTATGGCTACACCTTC. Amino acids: CATSSTGQTPDGYGYTF.

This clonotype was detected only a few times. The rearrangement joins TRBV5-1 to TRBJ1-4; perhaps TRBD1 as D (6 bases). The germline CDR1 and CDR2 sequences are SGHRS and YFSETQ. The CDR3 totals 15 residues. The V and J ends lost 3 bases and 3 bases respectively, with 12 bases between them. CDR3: CASSWDTGANEKLFF. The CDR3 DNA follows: TGCGCCAGCAGCTGGGACACTGGGGCTAATGAAAAACTGTTTTTT. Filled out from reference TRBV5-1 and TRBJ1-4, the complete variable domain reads KAGVTQTPRYLIKTRGQQVTLSCSPISGHRSVSWYQQTPGQGLQFLFEYFSETQRNKGNFPGRFSGRQFSNSRSEMNVSTLELGDSALYLCASSWDTGANEKLFFGSGTQLSVL.

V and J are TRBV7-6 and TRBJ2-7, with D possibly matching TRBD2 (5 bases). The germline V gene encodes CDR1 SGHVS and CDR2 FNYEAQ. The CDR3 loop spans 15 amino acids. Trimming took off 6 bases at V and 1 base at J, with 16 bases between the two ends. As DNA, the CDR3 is TGTGCCAGCAGTTGGGGAGTTTCGGCATCCTACGAGCAGTACTTC. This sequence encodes CASSWGVSASYEQYF.

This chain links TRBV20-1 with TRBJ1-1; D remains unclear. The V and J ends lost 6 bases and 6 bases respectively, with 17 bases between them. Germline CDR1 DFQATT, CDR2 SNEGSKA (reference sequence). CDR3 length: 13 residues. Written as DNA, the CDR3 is TGCAGTGCACCAAGAGATGTGAGCCCTGAAGCTTTCTTT. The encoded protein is CSAPRDVSPEAFF.

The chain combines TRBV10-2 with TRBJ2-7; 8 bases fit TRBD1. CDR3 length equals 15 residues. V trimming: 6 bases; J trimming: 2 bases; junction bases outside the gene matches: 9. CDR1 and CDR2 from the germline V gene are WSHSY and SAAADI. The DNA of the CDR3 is TGCGCCAGCAGACACGGGACAGGTCCAGCCTACGAGCAGTACTTC. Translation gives CASRHGTGPAYEQYF.

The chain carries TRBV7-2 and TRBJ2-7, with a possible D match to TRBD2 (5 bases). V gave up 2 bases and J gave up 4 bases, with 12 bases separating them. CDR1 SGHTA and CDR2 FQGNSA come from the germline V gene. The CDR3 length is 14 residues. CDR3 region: CASSLMSGGYEQYF. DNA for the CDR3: TGTGCCAGCAGCTTAATGAGCGGAGGATACGAGCAGTACTTC.

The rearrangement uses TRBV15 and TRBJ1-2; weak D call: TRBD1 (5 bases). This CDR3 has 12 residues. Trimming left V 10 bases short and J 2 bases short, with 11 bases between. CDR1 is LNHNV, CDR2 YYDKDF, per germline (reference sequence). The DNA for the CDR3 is TGTGCCATCCTTGGGGGGAACTATGGCTACACCTTC. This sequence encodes CAILGGNYGYTF.

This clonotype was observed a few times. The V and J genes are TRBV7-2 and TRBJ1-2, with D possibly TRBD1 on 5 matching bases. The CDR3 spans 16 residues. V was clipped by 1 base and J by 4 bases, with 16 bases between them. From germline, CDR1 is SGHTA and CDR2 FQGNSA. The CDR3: CASSLVGQGRGYGYTF. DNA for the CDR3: TGTGCCAGCAGCTTAGTTGGGCAGGGACGGGGCTATGGCTACACCTTC.

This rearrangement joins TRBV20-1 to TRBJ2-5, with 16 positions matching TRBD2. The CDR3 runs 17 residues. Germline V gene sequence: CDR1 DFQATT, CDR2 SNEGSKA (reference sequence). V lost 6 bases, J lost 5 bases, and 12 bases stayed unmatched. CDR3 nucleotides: TGCAGTGCGCAGGGGGGACTAGCGGGGGGGGCCACGGAGACCCAGTACTTC. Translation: CSAQGGLAGGATETQYF.

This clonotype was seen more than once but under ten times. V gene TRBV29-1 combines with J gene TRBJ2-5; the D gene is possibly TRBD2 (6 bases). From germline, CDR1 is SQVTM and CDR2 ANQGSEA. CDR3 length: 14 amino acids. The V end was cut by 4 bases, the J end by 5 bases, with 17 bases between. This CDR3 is CSVVAPTSTETQYF. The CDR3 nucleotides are TGCAGCGTTGTGGCCCCGACTAGTACGGAGACCCAGTACTTC.

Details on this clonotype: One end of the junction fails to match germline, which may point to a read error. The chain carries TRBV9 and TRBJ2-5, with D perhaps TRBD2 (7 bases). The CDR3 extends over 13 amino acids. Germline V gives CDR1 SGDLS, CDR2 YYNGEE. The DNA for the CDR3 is TGTGCCAGCAGTTCCCAAGGGGGGGAGACCCAGCACTTC. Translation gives CASSSQGGETQHF.

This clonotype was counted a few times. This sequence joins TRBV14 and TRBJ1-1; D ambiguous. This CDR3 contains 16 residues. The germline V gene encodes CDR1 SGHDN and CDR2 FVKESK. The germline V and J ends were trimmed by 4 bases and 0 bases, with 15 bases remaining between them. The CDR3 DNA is TGTGCCAGCAGCCGTACGAAGGGAACACTGAACACTGAAGCTTTCTTT. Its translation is CASSRTKGTLNTEAFF.

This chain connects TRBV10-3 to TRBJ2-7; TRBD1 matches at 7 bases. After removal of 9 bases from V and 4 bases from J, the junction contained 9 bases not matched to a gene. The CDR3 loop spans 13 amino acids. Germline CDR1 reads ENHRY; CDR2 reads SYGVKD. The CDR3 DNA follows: TGTGCCATACATACCGGGACAGTTTACGAGCAGTACTTC. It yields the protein CAIHTGTVYEQYF.

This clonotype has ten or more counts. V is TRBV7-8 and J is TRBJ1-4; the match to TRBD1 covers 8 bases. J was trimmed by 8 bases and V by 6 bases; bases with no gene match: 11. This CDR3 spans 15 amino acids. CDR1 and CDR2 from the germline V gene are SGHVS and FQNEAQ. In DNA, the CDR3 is TGTGCCAGCAGGCTTCCCGGGACAGGAGAGGAAAAACTGTTTTTT. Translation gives CASRLPGTGEEKLFF.

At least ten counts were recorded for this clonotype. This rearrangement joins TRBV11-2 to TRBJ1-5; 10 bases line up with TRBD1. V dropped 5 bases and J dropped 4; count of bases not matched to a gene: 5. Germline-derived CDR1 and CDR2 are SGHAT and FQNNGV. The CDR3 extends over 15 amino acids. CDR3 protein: CASSRGQGRNQPQHF. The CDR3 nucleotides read TGTGCCAGCAGCCGGGGACAGGGGAGGAATCAGCCCCAGCATTTT.

DNA for the CDR3: TGCAGTACACGTAACGTAGGCACTGAAGCTTTCTTT. Translating gives CSTRNVGTEAFF. V gene TRBV29-1 combines with J gene TRBJ1-1; D unclear. This CDR3 spans 12 amino acids. Per the germline V gene, CDR1 is SQVTM and CDR2 is ANQGSEA.

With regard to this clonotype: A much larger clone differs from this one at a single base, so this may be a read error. The CDR3, as DNA: TGCAGCGTTGGGGTTGACAGCGGGAGATCCTACGAGCAGTACTTC. It is translated as CSVGVDSGRSYEQYF. The chain couples TRBV29-1 to TRBJ2-7, with TRBD2 matching over 8 bases. There are 15 residues in the CDR3. Per germline, CDR1 SQVTM and CDR2 ANQGSEA. V shed 4 bases and J 1 base; nucleotides not matched to a gene: 9.